The 28 T cell receptor beta chains reported below all come from one sample, sequenced in a study of regulatory T cells in long-lasting Graves disease. For TCR beta, libraries came from iRepertoire HTBI primers and Arm-PCR of CDR3 regions. Using its own MiXCR run on the multiplex PCR reads, TCRdb lists one record per CDR3 protein. The table records 600,000 to 650,000 distinct CDR3 sequences, less than 20% of them present only once. Time point here: newly diagnosed GD, antithyroid drugs for less than 3 months. The TCR library used RNA extracted from PBMCs. These sequences were also reported in another study, on T cells in Graves' hyperthyroidism and ophthalmopathy.

Sequenced here: peripheral blood mononuclear cells (PBMCs), sampled at new diagnosis, from a patient treated with antithyroid drugs. These receptor sequences come from a woman aged 30 to 39 with Graves disease.

V is TRBV5-1 and J is TRBJ2-7; D remains ambiguous. The germline CDR1 and CDR2 sequences are SGHRS and YFSETQ. The CDR3 loop spans 15 amino acids. V lost 6 bases to trimming and J lost 5 bases, with 21 bases between them. The CDR3 loop is CASKVARVTGDEQYF. CDR3 nucleotides: TGCGCCAGCAAGGTGGCGCGTGTGACGGGCGACGAGCAGTACTTC.

This clonotype was recorded at least ten times. V usage is TRBV25-1 and J usage is TRBJ2-1, with TRBD2 as a possible D gene (6 bases). CDR1 is MGHDK and CDR2 is SYGVNS in the germline V gene. The CDR3 length is 17 residues. The V end was cut by 2 bases, the J end by 4 bases, with 18 bases between. CDR3 DNA sequence: TGTGCCAGCAGTGAACCCTATGGCGGAGGGAGATACAATGAGCAGTTCTTC. Its translation is CASSEPYGGGRYNEQFF. Together with reference TRBV25-1 and TRBJ2-1, the CDR3 gives the full variable domain: EADIYQTPRYLVIGTGKKITLECSQTMGHDKMYWYQQDPGMELHLIHYSYGVNSTEKGDLSSESTVSRIRTEHFPLTLESARPSHTSQYLCASSEPYGGGRYNEQFFGPGTRLTVL.

This clonotype has a handful of counts. The CDR3 is CASSITGGVGKNIQYF. CDR3 in DNA: TGTGCCAGCAGCATTACAGGGGGCGTCGGCAAAAACATTCAGTACTTC. The gene calls are TRBV7-8 and TRBJ2-4; 9 nucleotides line up with TRBD1. Per germline, CDR1 SGHVS and CDR2 FQNEAQ. This CDR3 has 16 amino acids. Trimming at V came to 5 bases and at J to 3 bases, leaving 8 bases not matched to a gene.

This clonotype has a count of ten or more. The chain uses TRBV18 and TRBJ1-2; no definite D call. The CDR3 extends over 13 amino acids. The germline V gene encodes CDR1 KGHSH and CDR2 LQKENI. V lost 8 bases, J lost 3 bases, and 13 bases lay in between. The CDR3 sequence: CASRNSWDYGYTF. The CDR3 DNA follows: TGTGCCAGCAGGAACAGTTGGGACTATGGCTACACCTTC.

This clonotype was observed a handful of times. The V gene is TRBV3-1, the J gene TRBJ2-2; possible D gene TRBD1, 5 bases. The CDR3 has 14 residues. Germline CDR1 is LGHDT and CDR2 is YNNKEL (reference sequence). V was pared by 8 bases and J by 4 bases, with 14 bases between. CDR3 loop: CASSSGSLTGELFF. The DNA of the CDR3 is TGTGCCAGCTCGTCAGGGTCACTCACCGGGGAGCTGTTTTTT.

The rearrangement links TRBV20-1 to TRBJ2-3; D possibly corresponds to TRBD1 (8 bases). V was pared by 1 base and J by 6 bases, with 20 bases between. In germline, CDR1 is DFQATT, CDR2 SNEGSKA (reference sequence). The CDR3 totals 16 residues. The chain's CDR3 is CSARVGHRGGGDTQYF. The CDR3 DNA sequence: TGCAGTGCTAGAGTGGGGCACAGGGGGGGGGGGGATACGCAGTATTTT.

This clonotype has only a few counts. This chain connects TRBV29-1 to TRBJ2-7; D unclear. V was cut by 6 bases and J by 0 bases, with 9 bases left in between. This CDR3 is built from 12 residues. Germline lookup yields CDR1 SQVTM and CDR2 ANQGSEA. The CDR3 protein is CSVLGNSYEQYF. Here the CDR3 DNA reads TGCAGCGTACTGGGGAACTCCTACGAGCAGTACTTC.

CDR3 DNA: TGTGCCAGCAGCCGGACAGGGGAGGGCCAGCCCCAGCATTTT. Translation: CASSRTGEGQPQHF. The chain couples TRBV7-9 to TRBJ1-5; 9 positions match TRBD1. Germline assignment: CDR1 SEHNR and CDR2 FQNEAQ (reference sequence). This CDR3 is 14 amino acids long. V lost 5 bases to trimming and J lost 7 bases; unmatched junction nucleotides: 6.

In the case of this clonotype: A much larger clone lies a single base off, so this may be a read error. The chain is built from TRBV2 and TRBJ2-7; 9 positions agree with TRBD1. The CDR3 totals 13 residues. Per the germline V gene, CDR1 is SNHLY and CDR2 is FYNNEI. J was trimmed by 6 bases and V by 8 bases; bases with no gene match: 8. Here the CDR3 reads CASGVRDRVEQYF. The CDR3 nucleotides are TGTGCCAGCGGTGTCCGGGACAGGGTCGAGCAGTACTTC.

The gene calls are TRBV20-1 and TRBJ2-7; either TRBD1 or TRBD2 may fit D (7 bases each). Germline lookup yields CDR1 DFQATT and CDR2 SNEGSKA (reference sequence). CDR3 length equals 15 residues. The V gene lost 5 bases and the J gene lost 7 bases, with 24 bases spanning the gap. CDR3 DNA sequence: TGCAGTGCTGCGGGATTAGGGGGAGGGGGCCTGGAGCAGTACTTC. Amino acids: CSAAGLGGGGLEQYF.

This clonotype was observed many times. The V gene is TRBV20-1, the J gene TRBJ1-5; no clear D. The CDR3 runs to 13 residues. Germline loops: CDR1 DFQATT, CDR2 SNEGSKA (reference sequence). With 3 bases removed from V and 4 bases from J, the gap between germline ends came to 10 bases. The CDR3 DNA sequence: TGCAGTGCTAGGGACCCCAGGAATCAGCCCCAGCATTTT. It yields the protein CSARDPRNQPQHF.

This clonotype was observed a handful of times. V gene TRBV5-6 combines with J gene TRBJ2-3; tentative D call: TRBD2 (7 bases). Germline CDR1 SGHDT, CDR2 YYEEEE. Trimming cost V 6 bases and J 5 bases, with 22 bases left between them. The CDR3 loop spans 16 amino acids. CDR3 sequence reads: CASTPHPGGGGDTQYF. For the CDR3, the DNA is TGTGCCAGCACCCCCCACCCGGGGGGCGGGGGAGATACGCAGTATTTT.

Of note for this clonotype: A much larger clone differs by one base, so this may be a read error. This chain connects TRBV25-1 to TRBJ1-1, with 7 positions matching TRBD1. CDR1 is MGHDK, CDR2 SYGVNS, per germline. With V trimmed by 3 bases and J by 4 bases, 5 bases remained unmatched. The CDR3 contains 14 residues. The CDR3: CASSETGHGTEAFF. The CDR3 nucleotides read TGTGCCAGCAGTGAGACAGGGCACGGCACTGAAGCTTTCTTT.

This clonotype was counted at least ten times. This chain links TRBV27 with TRBJ1-5, with 7 bases aligning to TRBD1. Trimming at V came to 6 bases and at J to 7 bases, leaving 9 bases not matched to a gene. Germline CDR1 MNHEY, CDR2 SMNVEV (reference sequence). This CDR3 is built from 14 residues. The CDR3 spells CASRDDRAGQPQHF. DNA for the CDR3: TGTGCCAGCAGAGATGACAGGGCGGGCCAGCCCCAGCATTTT.

The chain carries TRBV29-1 and TRBJ2-2, with D tentatively TRBD2 (6 bases). V was shortened by 3 bases and J by 5 bases, with 13 bases between the two germline ends. CDR1 and CDR2 from the germline V gene are SQVTM and ANQGSEA. The CDR3 consists of 14 residues. CDR3 loop: CSVDPGRGTGELFF. The DNA of the CDR3 is TGCAGCGTTGACCCCGGGAGAGGGACCGGGGAGCTGTTTTTT.

This clonotype was observed a single time. The chain recombines TRBV28 with TRBJ2-7; D call uncertain. Germline lookup yields CDR1 MDHEN and CDR2 SYDVKM. CDR3 length equals 16 residues. V lost 5 bases to trimming and J lost 2 bases, with 19 bases between them. CDR3 region: CASSPCLSTLTYEQYF. Written as DNA, the CDR3 is TGTGCCAGCAGTCCTTGCCTCAGTACTCTAACCTACGAGCAGTACTTC.

This clonotype was observed at least ten times. The DNA of the CDR3 is TGTGCCACCAAGGCAGGGAGAGGCACTGAAGCTTTCTTT. Protein sequence: CATKAGRGTEAFF. The rearrangement uses TRBV24-1 and TRBJ1-1; tentative D call: TRBD1 (5 bases). The V and J ends lost 8 bases and 4 bases respectively, with 13 bases between them. Per the germline V gene, CDR1 is KGHDR and CDR2 is SFDVKD. The CDR3 loop spans 13 amino acids.

The rearrangement joins TRBV11-2 to TRBJ2-7; 7 bases map to TRBD1. The CDR3 contains 15 residues. Looked up from germline, CDR1 is SGHAT and CDR2 is FQNNGV. With V trimmed by 5 bases and J by 3 bases, 10 bases remained unmatched. CDR3 residues: CASSAGTAPLYEQYF. CDR3 nucleotide sequence: TGTGCCAGCAGCGCAGGGACAGCTCCCCTCTACGAGCAGTACTTC.

The J gene is TRBJ1-1, the V gene TRBV12-3 or TRBV12-4; maybe TRBD1 (6 bases). V lost 1 base, J lost 3 bases, and 12 bases lay in between. CDR3 length: 15 amino acids. CDR3 sequence reads: CASSLDGGRYTEAFF. The CDR3 DNA reads as TGTGCCAGCAGTTTAGACGGGGGCAGATACACTGAAGCTTTCTTT.

This chain links TRBV7-9 with TRBJ1-4; D perhaps matches TRBD1 (5 bases). Germline V gene data show CDR1 as SEHNR and CDR2 as FQNEAQ (reference sequence). V lost 5 bases and J lost 3, with 13 bases in between. CDR3 length: 15 residues. The CDR3 DNA sequence: TGTGCCAGCAGCCCGCCGGGACGCCCTAATGAAAAACTGTTTTTT. Protein sequence: CASSPPGRPNEKLFF.

This clonotype was observed at least ten times. The V call is TRBV20-1, the J call TRBJ2-7, with TRBD1 matching over 7 bases. Germline loops: CDR1 DFQATT, CDR2 SNEGSKA (reference sequence). CDR3 size: 12 residues. V gave up 4 bases and J gave up 3 bases; unmatched junction bases: 3. The CDR3 loop reads CSATGTDYEQYF. The DNA for the CDR3 is TGCAGTGCTACCGGGACAGACTACGAGCAGTACTTC.

This clonotype occurred many times. The rearrangement uses TRBV6-1 and TRBJ2-6; D might be TRBD1 (6 bases). This CDR3 spans 13 amino acids. Trimming cost V 5 bases and J 12 bases, with 14 bases left between them. CDR1 is MNHNS and CDR2 is SASEGT in the germline V gene. The CDR3 sequence is CASSQVGGAVLTF. CDR3 coding DNA: TGTGCCAGCAGTCAGGTAGGGGGAGCCGTCCTGACTTTC.

This clonotype was observed many times. The genes are TRBV28 and TRBJ1-1; the D is unclear. CDR3 length: 14 amino acids. CDR1 and CDR2 from the germline V gene are MDHEN and SYDVKM. The V gene lost 6 bases and the J gene lost 1 base, with 12 bases spanning the gap. This CDR3 is CASRWTRGNTEAFF. Written as DNA, the CDR3 is TGTGCCAGCAGATGGACCCGGGGGAACACTGAAGCTTTCTTT.

V gene TRBV18 combines with J gene TRBJ2-1; no clear D. This CDR3 has 14 amino acids. The germline CDR1 and CDR2 sequences are KGHSH and LQKENI. The V gene lost 3 bases and the J gene lost 10 bases, with 16 bases spanning the gap. DNA of the CDR3: TGTGCCAGCTCACCCGCCAACACGGGCGGCGAGCAGTTCTTC. Amino acid sequence: CASSPANTGGEQFF.

The chain joins TRBV7-9 to TRBJ2-2; 10 bases are shared with TRBD1. V was pared by 4 bases and J by 5 bases, with 7 bases of the junction left unmatched. CDR1 is SEHNR, CDR2 FQNEAQ, per germline (reference sequence). The CDR3 is made up of 16 amino acids. The CDR3 DNA reads TGTGCCAGCAGCTGGCAGCGGACAGGGGGAACCGGGGAGCTGTTTTTT. It codes for CASSWQRTGGTGELFF.

The chain's CDR3 is CASSANTGANVLTF. CDR3 bases: TGCGCCAGCAGCGCCAACACTGGGGCCAACGTCCTGACTTTC. This chain links TRBV5-1 with TRBJ2-6; unclear D gene. Germline CDR1 reads SGHRS; CDR2 reads YFSETQ. The V and J ends lost 4 bases and 2 bases respectively, with 7 bases between them. The CDR3 has 14 residues.

This clonotype was counted only a few times. This chain uses TRBV24-1 with TRBJ1-5; D uncertain. Looked up from germline, CDR1 is KGHDR and CDR2 is SFDVKD. V lost 3 bases and J 4 bases, leaving 15 bases between the germline ends. The CDR3 has 16 residues. CDR3 sequence (DNA): TGTGCCACCAGTGATGTCCGGGCAGGCATAAATCAGCCCCAGCATTTT. Translation: CATSDVRAGINQPQHF.

This clonotype was seen more than once but under ten times. The rearrangement links TRBV11-2 to TRBJ2-7, with a possible D match to TRBD1 (5 bases). CDR3 length: 15 amino acids. Germline CDR1 is SGHAT and CDR2 is FQNNGV. Trimming took 6 bases from V and 3 from J, leaving 18 bases between them. The CDR3 reads CASSPDWGRDYEQYF. DNA for the CDR3: TGTGCCAGCAGTCCAGACTGGGGCAGGGACTACGAGCAGTACTTC.